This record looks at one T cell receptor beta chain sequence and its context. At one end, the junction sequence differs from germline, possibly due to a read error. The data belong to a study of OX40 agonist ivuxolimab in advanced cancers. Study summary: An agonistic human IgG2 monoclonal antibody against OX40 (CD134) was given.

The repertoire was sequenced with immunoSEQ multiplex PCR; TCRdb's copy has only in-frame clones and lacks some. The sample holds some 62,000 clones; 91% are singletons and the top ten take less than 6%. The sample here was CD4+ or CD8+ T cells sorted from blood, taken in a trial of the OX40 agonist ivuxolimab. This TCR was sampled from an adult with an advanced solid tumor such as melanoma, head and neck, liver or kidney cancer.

CDR3 nucleotides: TGTGCCAGCAGCTTAAGCCCCAATCTGGTTCCTAGCACGGATACGCAGTATTTT. It translates to CASSLSPNLVPSTDTQYF. J is TRBJ2-3 and V is TRBV7-3; tentative D call: TRBD2 (5 bases). Per germline, CDR1 SGHTA and CDR2 FQGTGA. The CDR3 is 18 residues long.